This TCR beta chain was profiled in a study of technical replicates of blood from four donors. This table comes from immunoSEQ multiplex PCR, and its TCRdb copy is limited to in-frame clones, with some not included. The table lists 95,000 to 100,000 clones, approximately 94% of them singletons. CDR3 size: 14 residues. V lost 5 bases and J lost 7; bases outside the gene matches: 4. CDR1 and CDR2 (germline): MNHNS, SASEGT. The receptor was derived from a human donor in good health. V usage is TRBV6-1 and J usage is TRBJ2-3, with 12 bases fitting TRBD1. The specimen sequenced was T cells isolated from PBMCs. The CDR3 region is CASSSGTGGYTQYF. CDR3 nucleotide sequence: TGTGCCAGCAGTTCCGGGACAGGGGGCTATACGCAGTATTTT.